This T cell receptor beta chain is from a study of blood T cell repertoires in COVID-19. The table came from immunoSEQ multiplex PCR; TCRdb's copy has only in-frame clones and leaves some out. The sample carries 43,000 or so clones, about nine tenths recorded once. After removal of 3 bases from V and 3 bases from J, the junction contained 7 bases not matched to a gene. Germline CDR1 and CDR2: MNHEY and SMNVEV (reference sequence). CDR3 length equals 17 residues. The J gene is TRBJ2-1, the V gene TRBV27; TRBD2 agrees at 11 bases. The TCR originated in a man aged 60-69 years with active COVID-19. The sequenced sample consisted of peripheral blood. CDR3 amino acids: CASSLELAGAGYNEQFF. For the CDR3, the DNA is TGTGCCAGCAGTTTGGAACTAGCGGGAGCGGGCTACAATGAGCAGTTCTTC.